These 4 T cell receptor beta chains were all obtained from the same sample, sequenced in a study of blood T cell repertoires in COVID-19. The assay was immunoSEQ multiplex PCR, and TCRdb's table has in-frame clones only and misses some. This table holds some 360,000 clones, roughly 86% found once. What was sequenced was PBMCs or T cells enriched from blood (not recorded which). The origin of the receptors is a woman in her 30s who had been exposed to COVID-19.

The V gene is TRBV28, the J gene TRBJ1-4, with unresolved D. Looked up from germline, CDR1 is MDHEN and CDR2 is SYDVKM. This CDR3 contains 13 residues. Trimming cost V 9 bases and J 4 bases, with 12 bases left between them. As DNA, the CDR3 is TGTGCCAGTCGACGGAGCCTTAATGAAAAACTGTTTTTT. Translating it yields CASRRSLNEKLFF.

The chain couples TRBV28 to TRBJ2-7; 7 bases are a match to TRBD2. The CDR3 runs 15 residues. Trimming took 2 bases from V and 1 from J; bases not matched to a gene: 5. From germline, CDR1 is MDHEN and CDR2 SYDVKM. The CDR3 nucleotides read TGTGCCAGCAGTTTAGGGACCGGGGGGTCCTACGAGCAGTACTTC. The encoded protein is CASSLGTGGSYEQYF.

V usage is TRBV5-1 and J usage is TRBJ2-3; tentative D call: TRBD2 (6 bases). CDR1 and CDR2 (germline): SGHRS, YFSETQ. Trimming left V 1 base short and J 1 base short, with 7 bases between. CDR3 length: 14 residues. The CDR3 region is CASSLRRGTDTQYF. CDR3 nucleotide sequence: TGCGCCAGCAGCTTGCGGAGGGGCACAGATACGCAGTATTTT.

This clone was counted between two and nine times. The J gene is TRBJ1-3, the V gene TRBV15; the D gene is possibly TRBD1 (6 bases). The CDR3 is 14 residues long. V lost 3 bases and J 4 bases, leaving 10 bases between the germline ends. CDR1 LNHNV and CDR2 YYDKDF come from the germline V gene (reference sequence). The CDR3 sequence: CATSSVGGGNTIYF. The CDR3 DNA is TGTGCCACCAGCAGCGTAGGGGGAGGAAACACCATATATTTT.